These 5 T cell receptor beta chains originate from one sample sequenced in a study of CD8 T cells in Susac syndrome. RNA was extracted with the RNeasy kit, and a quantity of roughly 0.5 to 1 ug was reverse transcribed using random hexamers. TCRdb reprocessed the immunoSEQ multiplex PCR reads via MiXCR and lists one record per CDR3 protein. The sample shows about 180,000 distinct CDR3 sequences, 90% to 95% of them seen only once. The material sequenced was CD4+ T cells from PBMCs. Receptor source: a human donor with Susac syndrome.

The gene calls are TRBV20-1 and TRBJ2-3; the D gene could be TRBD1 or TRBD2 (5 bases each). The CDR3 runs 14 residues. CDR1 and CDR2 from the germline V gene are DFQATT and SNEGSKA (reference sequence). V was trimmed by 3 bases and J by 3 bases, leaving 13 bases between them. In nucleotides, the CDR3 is TGCAGTGCTAGGCCGGGACCCCCAACAGATACGCAGTATTTT. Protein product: CSARPGPPTDTQYF.

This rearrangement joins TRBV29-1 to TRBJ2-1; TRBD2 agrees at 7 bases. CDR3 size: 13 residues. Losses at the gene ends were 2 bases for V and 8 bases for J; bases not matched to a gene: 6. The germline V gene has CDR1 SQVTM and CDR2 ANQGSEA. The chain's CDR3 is CSVELRLAYEQFF. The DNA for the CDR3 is TGCAGCGTTGAATTACGACTAGCCTATGAGCAGTTCTTC.

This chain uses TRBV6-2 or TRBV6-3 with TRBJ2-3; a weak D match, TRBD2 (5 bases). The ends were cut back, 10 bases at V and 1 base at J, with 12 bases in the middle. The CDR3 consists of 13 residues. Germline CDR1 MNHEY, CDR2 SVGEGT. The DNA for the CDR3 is TGTGCCACACGAGGGCTAGGCACAGATACGCAGTATTTT. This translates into CATRGLGTDTQYF.

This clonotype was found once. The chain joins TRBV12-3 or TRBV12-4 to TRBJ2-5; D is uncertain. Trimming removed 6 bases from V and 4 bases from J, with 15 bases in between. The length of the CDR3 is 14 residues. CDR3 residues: CASSDGPGTETQYF. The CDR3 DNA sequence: TGTGCCAGCAGCGATGGGCCTGGCACAGAGACCCAGTACTTC.

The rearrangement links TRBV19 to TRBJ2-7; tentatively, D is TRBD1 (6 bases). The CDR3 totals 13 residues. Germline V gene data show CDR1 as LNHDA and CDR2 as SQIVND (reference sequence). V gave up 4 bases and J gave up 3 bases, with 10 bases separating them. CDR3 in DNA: TGTGCCAGTAGTACGCCACAGGGCTACGAGCAGTACTTC. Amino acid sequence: CASSTPQGYEQYF.